A selection of T cell receptor beta chains follows, all from one sample in a study of shared clonotypes between healthy human individuals. Assay: immunoSEQ multiplex PCR; the TCRdb copy retains only in-frame clones and omits some. The table has 850,000 to 1,100,000 clones, 60% to 80% seen once; the top ten hold 0.89%. The sample consisted of memory CD4+ T cells from PBMCs. The receptors derive from a man between 18 and 29 years old in good health. Some clones in this sample may be carry-over from other donors' samples. The conserved cysteine and the conserved F or W are not part of the CDR3 here.

v_call: TRBV6-1; j_call: TRBJ1-5; cdr3_aa: ASSESQGGQPQH
v_call: TRBV11-2; j_call: TRBJ2-7; cdr3_aa: ASNPLGLSSYEQY
v_call: TRBV2; j_call: TRBJ2-3; cdr3_aa: ASSQGGLPDNTDTQY
v_call: TRBV19; j_call: TRBJ2-3; cdr3_aa: ASSPGRGFTDTQY
v_call: TRBV28; j_call: TRBJ2-3; cdr3_aa: ASQRDRGATDTQY
v_call: TRBV5-1; j_call: TRBJ2-3; cdr3_aa: ASSLGIVDGYTDTQY
v_call: TRBV7-8; j_call: TRBJ2-6; cdr3_aa: ASSARPGTGYGANVLT
v_call: TRBV9; j_call: TRBJ1-4; cdr3_aa: ASSVGGLGDNEKLF
v_call: TRBV7-8; j_call: TRBJ2-7; cdr3_aa: ASSLSGNPEQY
v_call: TRBV4-1; j_call: TRBJ1-4; cdr3_aa: ASSLSGTVNEKLF
v_call: TRBV18; j_call: TRBJ2-7; cdr3_aa: ASSRLAGVEQY
v_call: TRBV28; j_call: TRBJ2-6; cdr3_aa: ASSQAGLTSGANVLT
v_call: TRBV19; j_call: TRBJ1-3; cdr3_aa: ASGGEGNTIY
v_call: TRBV20-1; j_call: TRBJ1-2; cdr3_aa: RPTGSYGYT
v_call: TRBV7-9; j_call: NA; cdr3_aa: ASSLVGSEQY
v_call: TRBV5-4; j_call: TRBJ2-5; cdr3_aa: ASSLVDRGETQY
v_call: TRBV7-3; j_call: TRBJ2-7; cdr3_aa: ASSSAGGPQYEQY
v_call: TRBV30; j_call: TRBJ1-2; cdr3_aa: AWSVQLAGIGGYT